One sample yielded the 21 T cell receptor beta chains listed below, sequenced in a study of blood T cell repertoires in COVID-19. Libraries were prepared by immunoSEQ multiplex PCR; TCRdb keeps only in-frame clonotypes and omits some of them. The sample contains under 300,000 clones, around 86% of which appear only once. Source material: peripheral blood. These receptors were collected from a man aged 30-40 years who had recovered from COVID-19.

The rearrangement joins TRBV19 to TRBJ2-3; 9 nucleotides match TRBD2. With 8 bases clipped from V and 2 bases from J, the junction kept 5 bases outside the gene matches. The CDR3 has 14 amino acids. Germline V CDR1 and CDR2: LNHDA, SQIVND (reference sequence). The CDR3 coding sequence is TGTGCCAGTTCGCGGGGGGGGTTCACAGATACGCAGTATTTT. Amino acids: CASSRGGFTDTQYF.

The J gene is TRBJ1-5, the V gene TRBV7-9; tentatively, D is TRBD1 (6 bases). CDR1 SEHNR and CDR2 FQNEAQ come from the germline V gene (reference sequence). The V and J ends lost 5 bases and 5 bases respectively, with 19 bases between them. The CDR3 sequence is 16 residues long. The CDR3 sequence: CASSPTRGGPDQPQHF. CDR3 bases: TGTGCCAGCAGCCCCACCCGGGGGGGCCCGGATCAGCCCCAGCATTTT.

The chain recombines TRBV4-1 with TRBJ1-3, with a possible D match to TRBD1 (6 bases). The V end lost 3 bases, the J end lost 4 bases, and 16 bases lay between the germline ends. The CDR3 spans 16 residues. Germline V gene sequence: CDR1 MGHRA, CDR2 YSYEKL. CDR3 sequence reads: CASSHQGSALGNTIYF. The CDR3, as DNA: TGCGCCAGCAGCCATCAGGGGTCTGCTCTGGGAAACACCATATATTTT.

V is TRBV6-6 and J is TRBJ1-1, with D unclear. V lost 2 bases and J lost 5, with 15 bases in between. The CDR3 spans 15 residues. CDR1 MNHNY and CDR2 SVGAGI come from the germline V gene (reference sequence). The CDR3 sequence: CASSYGAPSSTEAFF. CDR3 DNA sequence: TGTGCCAGCAGTTACGGCGCCCCTAGTTCGACTGAAGCTTTCTTT.

The chain employs TRBV28 and TRBJ2-7; 14 bases are a match to TRBD2. The V segment lost 5 bases and the J segment 6 bases; nucleotides outside the gene matches: 3. The length of the CDR3 is 14 residues. Per the germline V gene, CDR1 is MDHEN and CDR2 is SYDVKM. The CDR3 DNA is TGTGCCAGCAGTATGACTAGCGGGGGGGGCGAGCAGTACTTC. Its translation is CASSMTSGGGEQYF. Supplemented by reference TRBV28 and TRBJ2-7, the full variable domain reads DVKVTQSSRYLVKRTGEKVFLECVQDMDHENMFWYRQDPGLGLRLIYFSYDVKMKEKGDIPEGYSVSREKKERFSLILESASTNQTSMYLCASSMTSGGGEQYFGPGTRLTVT.

This clone was recorded only once. V is TRBV6-2 or TRBV6-3 and J is TRBJ1-2; D unresolved. Trimming took off 6 bases at V and 3 bases at J, with 17 bases between the two ends. CDR3 length: 15 residues. CDR1 is MNHEY and CDR2 is SVGEGT in the germline V gene. This CDR3 is CASSPIQQSHYGYTF. The CDR3 bases are TGTGCCAGCAGCCCGATACAGCAGTCTCACTATGGCTACACCTTC.

V is TRBV5-1 and J is TRBJ2-7, with 7 bases identical to TRBD1. The germline gives CDR1 SGHRS, CDR2 YFSETQ. This CDR3 is built from 14 residues. V was clipped by 2 bases and J by 9 bases; unmatched bases: 11. The CDR3 here is CASSFNTGVDGQYF. In DNA, the CDR3 is TGCGCCAGCAGCTTTAATACAGGGGTCGATGGGCAGTACTTC.

The J gene is TRBJ1-4, the V gene TRBV7-8; 7 bases are shared with TRBD1. This CDR3 is built from 19 residues. The junction had 17 bases not matched to a gene; V was cut back by 7 bases and J by 0 bases. Germline-derived CDR1 and CDR2 are SGHVS and FQNEAQ. In nucleotides, the CDR3 is TGTGCCAGCACCGCCCCCGGGACAGCGACAAGGACAACTAATGAAAAACTGTTTTTT. The encoded protein is CASTAPGTATRTTNEKLFF.

The rearrangement links TRBV18 to TRBJ2-7, with D uncertain. Trimming removed 2 bases at V and 3 bases at J, with 5 bases between. The CDR3 covers 12 residues. Germline CDR1 and CDR2: KGHSH and LQKENI. The DNA of the CDR3 is TGTGCCAGCTCACCAACCTACTACGAGCAGTACTTC. Residues: CASSPTYYEQYF.

This chain connects TRBV4-1 to TRBJ1-6, with D possibly matching TRBD1 (6 bases). With 2 bases removed from V and 3 bases from J, the gap between germline ends came to 8 bases. The CDR3 has 15 residues. Per germline, CDR1 MGHRA and CDR2 YSYEKL. In DNA form, the CDR3 reads TGCGCCAGCAGCCAACAACAGGGCTATAATTCACCCCTCCACTTT. As protein: CASSQQQGYNSPLHF.

The chain couples TRBV18 to TRBJ1-1; tentatively, D is TRBD1 (5 bases). The CDR3 spans 15 residues. The V and J ends lost 4 bases and 0 bases respectively, with 12 bases between them. CDR1 and CDR2 (germline): KGHSH, LQKENI. This CDR3 is CASSQRGAVNTEAFF. The CDR3 DNA reads TGTGCCAGCTCACAACGCGGGGCCGTGAACACTGAAGCTTTCTTT.

The V call is TRBV2, the J call TRBJ1-5; D is perhaps TRBD1 (6 bases). This CDR3 has 15 residues. Germline assignment: CDR1 SNHLY and CDR2 FYNNEI. Trimming removed 8 bases from V and 3 bases from J, with 17 bases in between. The CDR3 DNA reads as TGTGCCAGCGGGGAACAGGGACGAGACAATCAGCCCCAGCATTTT. Protein: CASGEQGRDNQPQHF.

The chain joins TRBV7-9 to TRBJ1-2, with TRBD1 as a possible D gene (5 bases). The CDR3 contains 14 residues. Germline V gene data show CDR1 as SEHNR and CDR2 as FQNEAQ (reference sequence). Deletions cut 3 bases from V and 5 bases from J, with 13 bases between. The CDR3 DNA is TGTGCCAGCAGCTTCACAGGCAAAGGGTATGGCTACACCTTC. Protein product: CASSFTGKGYGYTF.

This chain links TRBV29-1 with TRBJ1-4; 7 bases map to TRBD1. Germline trimming cut 7 bases from V and 8 bases from J; bases unmatched to any gene: 10. The CDR3 spans 13 residues. Germline CDR1 and CDR2: SQVTM and ANQGSEA. The CDR3 protein is CSARRGPGEKLFF. CDR3 bases: TGCAGCGCCCGGAGGGGGCCAGGCGAAAAACTGTTTTTT.

The chain carries TRBV6-5 and TRBJ2-3; possibly TRBD1 for D (6 bases). The CDR3 totals 14 residues. Trimming stripped 2 bases from V and 3 bases from J, with 9 bases between. Germline CDR1 MNHEY, CDR2 SVGAGI. The DNA of the CDR3 is TGTGCCAGCAGTTACCCCGGGACAACAGATACGCAGTATTTT. Protein product: CASSYPGTTDTQYF.

The chain is built from TRBV3-1 (or the pseudogene TRBV3-2) and TRBJ1-1, with D possibly being TRBD1 (6 bases). CDR1 LGHDT and CDR2 YNNKEL come from the germline V gene (reference sequence). The germline V and J ends were trimmed by 1 base and 1 base, with 10 bases remaining between them. The CDR3 is 15 residues long. The CDR3, as DNA: TGTGCCAGCAGCCAAGTCCAGGGGTGGAACACTGAAGCTTTCTTT. It yields the protein CASSQVQGWNTEAFF.

The genes are TRBV6-5 and TRBJ2-3; 14 bases line up with TRBD2. The germline gives CDR1 MNHEY, CDR2 SVGAGI. CDR3 size: 15 residues. The J segment lost 4 bases and the V segment lost 4 bases, leaving 1 base of the junction unmatched. The CDR3 DNA follows: TGTGCCAGCAGTTGGACTAGCGGGGGGCCAGATACGCAGTATTTT. This gives the protein CASSWTSGGPDTQYF.

The chain carries TRBV6-6 and TRBJ2-1; 12 bases fit TRBD1. The junction had 10 bases not matched to a gene; V was cut back by 5 bases and J by 2 bases. Germline CDR1 reads MNHNY; CDR2 reads SVGAGI (reference sequence). There are 18 residues in the CDR3. The CDR3 sequence: CASSPGQGALAAYNEQFF. CDR3 nucleotides: TGTGCCAGCAGTCCGGGACAGGGGGCGCTAGCGGCCTACAATGAGCAGTTCTTC.

The CDR3 DNA reads TGTGCCAGCAGTTCAGGGTTGGACGAGCAGTACTTC. Encoded protein: CASSSGLDEQYF. The chain carries TRBV6-5 and TRBJ2-7; tentative D call: TRBD1 (5 bases). Germline V lookup: CDR1 MNHEY, CDR2 SVGAGI. The V gene lost 4 bases and the J gene lost 5 bases, with 9 bases spanning the gap. This CDR3 spans 12 amino acids.

The J gene is TRBJ1-6, the V gene TRBV19, with 7 bases fitting TRBD1. After removal of 4 bases from V and 10 bases from J, the junction contained 10 bases not matched to a gene. Germline V gene lookup returns CDR1 LNHDA and CDR2 SQIVND (reference sequence). This CDR3 has 15 amino acids. CDR3 DNA: TGTGCCAGTAGTACACGGACAGGACTACCATCACCCCTCCACTTT. Residues: CASSTRTGLPSPLHF.

The rearrangement joins TRBV4-3 to TRBJ1-2; no clear D. Germline CDR1 and CDR2: LGHNA and YSLEER. This CDR3 contains 15 residues. V was cut by 0 bases and J by 7 bases, with 15 bases left in between. CDR3 bases: TGCGCCAGCAGCCAAGATAGGTGGAGGGCGGGTGGCTACACCTTC. The encoded protein is CASSQDRWRAGGYTF.